A single sample is the source of the 16 T cell receptor beta chains below, sequenced in a study of T cell responses to AZD1222 COVID-19 vaccine. Sequenced by immunoSEQ multiplex PCR; TCRdb stores in-frame clones only, minus some. Seen here are 100,000 to 150,000 clones, 70% to 90% observed once, and the top ten hold about 10%. This specimen was peripheral blood, taken on day 0 of AZD1222 vaccination. These receptors were obtained from an adult in good health.

This clone was detected only a few times. The chain links TRBV29-1 to TRBJ2-7; the D gene could be TRBD1 or TRBD2 (5 bases each). Per the germline V gene, CDR1 is SQVTM and CDR2 is ANQGSEA. This CDR3 has 12 amino acids. V was pared by 7 bases and J by 7 bases, with 17 bases between. CDR3 loop: CSALGDVGEQYF. The CDR3 bases are TGCAGCGCCCTCGGGGACGTCGGGGAGCAGTACTTC.

The chain combines TRBV29-1 with TRBJ1-1; 7 bases line up with TRBD1. Unmatched junction bases numbered 6, after V lost 4 bases and J lost 7 bases. CDR1 and CDR2 from the germline V gene are SQVTM and ANQGSEA. This CDR3 has 12 residues. CDR3 amino acids: CSVGGRGIEAFF. The CDR3, as DNA: TGCAGCGTTGGCGGCAGGGGGATTGAAGCTTTCTTT.

The rearrangement uses TRBV25-1 and TRBJ2-7; tentatively, D is TRBD1 (7 bases). Trimming stripped 4 bases from V and 0 bases from J, with 13 bases between. CDR3 size: 15 residues. CDR1 and CDR2 (germline): MGHDK, SYGVNS. In DNA form, the CDR3 reads TGTGCCAGCAGTGCGGCAGGGGGGAGCTCCTACGAGCAGTACTTC. Translation gives CASSAAGGSSYEQYF.

This chain joins TRBV5-1 and TRBJ2-1; TRBD1 or TRBD2 may be the D gene (6 bases each). The V end was cut by 7 bases, the J end by 6 bases, with 17 bases between. From germline, CDR1 is SGHRS and CDR2 YFSETQ. CDR3 length: 14 amino acids. The CDR3, as DNA: TGCGCCAGCGAGGCGGGACACCGCGGCAATGAGCAGTTCTTC. It yields the protein CASEAGHRGNEQFF.

This chain connects TRBV5-6 to TRBJ2-3, with 10 bases that match TRBD2. The germline V gene encodes CDR1 SGHDT and CDR2 YYEEEE. This CDR3 comprises 18 residues. The J segment lost 3 bases and the V segment lost 2 bases, leaving 12 bases of the junction unmatched. CDR3 region: CASSLFVAGGPGTDTQYF. The CDR3 region has the DNA TGTGCCAGCAGCTTATTTGTAGCGGGAGGCCCCGGAACAGATACGCAGTATTTT.

V is TRBV3-1 (or the pseudogene TRBV3-2) and J is TRBJ2-3; 10 nucleotides line up with TRBD2. The germline CDR1 and CDR2 sequences are LGHDT and YNNKEL (reference sequence). The J segment lost 6 bases and the V segment lost 4 bases, leaving 10 bases of the junction unmatched. This CDR3 comprises 16 residues. Here the CDR3 DNA reads TGTGCCAGCAGCCCCCACCAACTAGCGGGGTCGGATACGCAGTATTTT. Translation: CASSPHQLAGSDTQYF.

This chain connects TRBV19 to TRBJ2-1; D might be TRBD2 (6 bases). The CDR3 contains 15 residues. Trimming took off 3 bases at V and 7 bases at J, with 16 bases between the two ends. CDR1 is LNHDA, CDR2 SQIVND, per germline (reference sequence). The CDR3 DNA sequence: TGTGCCAGTAGTATGAGTAGCGGAGCCTTGAATGAGCAGTTCTTC. Encoded protein: CASSMSSGALNEQFF.

A single count supports this clone. The chain recombines TRBV6-2 or TRBV6-3 with TRBJ2-1; TRBD2 aligns across 10 bases. The junction had 11 bases not matched to a gene; V was cut back by 4 bases and J by 8 bases. Germline V gene lookup returns CDR1 MNHEY and CDR2 SVGEGT. The CDR3 length is 16 residues. The DNA for the CDR3 is TGTGCCAGCAGTTCCCACCTAGCGGGGGCGGGGGATGAGCAGTTCTTC. This codes for CASSSHLAGAGDEQFF.

The chain uses TRBV14 and TRBJ1-1, with D possibly TRBD1 on 6 matching bases. The germline CDR1 and CDR2 sequences are SGHDN and FVKESK. The length of the CDR3 is 15 residues. The ends were cut back, 4 bases at V and 1 base at J, with 13 bases in the middle. In nucleotides, the CDR3 is TGTGCCAGCAGCCCCATGACAGGAACGAACACTGAAGCTTTCTTT. Amino acid sequence: CASSPMTGTNTEAFF.

This chain uses TRBV7-9 with TRBJ2-7; 8 bases line up with TRBD2. This CDR3 spans 15 amino acids. V was pared by 3 bases and J by 5 bases, with 9 bases of the junction left unmatched. Per germline, CDR1 SEHNR and CDR2 FQNEAQ (reference sequence). CDR3 in amino acids: CASSFSSGLPNEQYF. DNA of the CDR3: TGTGCCAGCAGCTTTTCTAGCGGGCTTCCAAACGAGCAGTACTTC.

V is TRBV9 and J is TRBJ1-1, with D unclear. CDR1 and CDR2 from the germline V gene are SGDLS and YYNGEE. Trimming removed 4 bases from V and 5 bases from J, with 18 bases in between. The CDR3 extends over 15 amino acids. CDR3 in DNA: TGTGCCAGCAGCCCACTCAGTGAGCTCTCGACTGAAGCTTTCTTT. Its protein product is CASSPLSELSTEAFF.

The chain employs TRBV27 and TRBJ1-2, with 7 bases aligning to TRBD1. The ends lost 6 bases at V and 8 bases at J; junction bases unmatched: 9. This CDR3 is 13 amino acids long. Germline loops: CDR1 MNHEY, CDR2 SMNVEV (reference sequence). The CDR3 DNA reads TGTGCCAGCAGCACCGGGACAGTAAGAGGCTACACCTTC. Amino acids: CASSTGTVRGYTF.

The V call is TRBV30, the J call TRBJ1-4, with 11 bases lining up with TRBD1. V shed 4 bases, J shed 8 bases, and the junction held 9 bases outside the gene matches. Germline assignment: CDR1 GTSNPN and CDR2 SVGIG (reference sequence). The CDR3 covers 15 residues. The DNA of the CDR3 is TGTGCCTGGACTAGAGGGGGACAGGGGGGCGAAAAACTGTTTTTT. Translated: CAWTRGGQGGEKLFF.

The V call is TRBV2, the J call TRBJ2-1, with 9 positions matching TRBD2. J lost 7 bases, V lost 7 bases, and 11 bases had no gene match. The CDR3 has 15 amino acids. Germline CDR1 reads SNHLY; CDR2 reads FYNNEI. In nucleotides, the CDR3 is TGTGCCAGCACGGGCGGGAGGGCCTCGATAAATGAGCAGTTCTTC. Its protein is CASTGGRASINEQFF.

The rearrangement joins TRBV5-1 to TRBJ1-2; D gene unclear. In germline, CDR1 is SGHRS, CDR2 YFSETQ. V lost 0 bases to trimming and J lost 6 bases, with 6 bases between them. This CDR3 has 12 residues. The CDR3, as DNA: TGCGCCAGCAGCTTGGAAGGGCATGGCTACACCTTC. Translating gives CASSLEGHGYTF.

The rearrangement uses TRBV7-2 and TRBJ1-3; D not certain. This CDR3 spans 13 amino acids. Trimming shortened V by 5 bases and J by 2 bases, and 7 bases separated the two germline ends. CDR1 SGHTA and CDR2 FQGNSA come from the germline V gene. CDR3 sequence (DNA): TGTGCCAGCAGCCCTAACCCTGGAAACACCATATATTTT. Translation gives CASSPNPGNTIYF.